This TCR beta chain comes out of a study of blood T cell repertoires in COVID-19. Per the original methods: Amplified reference gene primers provided the basis for estimating nucleated cell counts. The assay was immunoSEQ multiplex PCR, and TCRdb's table has in-frame clones only and misses some. The D gene and trimming were derived from the DNA, and the V and J assignments and clone size from that table. The data show 200,000 to 250,000 clones, roughly 80% seen once. The CDR3 runs to 16 residues. Per germline, CDR1 SGHAT and CDR2 FQNNGV. V lost 0 bases and J 5 bases, leaving 14 bases between the germline ends.

J is TRBJ2-4 and V is TRBV11-2; TRBD1 is a possible D gene (5 bases). The TCR comes from a woman older than 75 with acute or convalescent COVID-19. The source material was peripheral blood. The CDR3 loop reads CASSLDGAGYQNIQYF. The CDR3 bases are TGTGCCAGCAGCTTAGATGGGGCAGGCTATCAAAACATTCAGTACTTC.